This T cell receptor (beta chain) was sequenced for a study of cytomegalovirus exposure and HLA in healthy donors. Study observations and caveats: Later on, an analysis showed TCR association rates differing by HLA locus, with DRB1 the most and HLA-C the fewest. The listing of roughly 160 TCR beta chains classed them as cytomegalovirus-associated.

Healthy bone marrow donors made up the donors. The germline CDR1 and CDR2 sequences are LGHNA and YNFKEQ. V was shortened by 1 base and J by 5 bases, with 11 bases between the two germline ends. The CDR3 length is 14 residues. A note on this clone: Its antigen is currently unknown.

Researchers ran the PCR with 60 Vbeta and 13 Jbeta primers. Generated by immunoSEQ multiplex PCR, the TCRdb table keeps only in-frame clones and is missing some. This sample's table has just over 80,000 clones. The sample was PBMCs. The sequence was collected from a woman aged 25 to 39 in good health and CMV-seronegative. This sequence joins TRBV4-2 and TRBJ2-5, with D tentatively TRBD1 (6 bases). The CDR3 region has the DNA TGTGCCAGCAGCCAAGTCCCAGGGGCGGAGACCCAGTACTTC. It translates to CASSQVPGAETQYF.